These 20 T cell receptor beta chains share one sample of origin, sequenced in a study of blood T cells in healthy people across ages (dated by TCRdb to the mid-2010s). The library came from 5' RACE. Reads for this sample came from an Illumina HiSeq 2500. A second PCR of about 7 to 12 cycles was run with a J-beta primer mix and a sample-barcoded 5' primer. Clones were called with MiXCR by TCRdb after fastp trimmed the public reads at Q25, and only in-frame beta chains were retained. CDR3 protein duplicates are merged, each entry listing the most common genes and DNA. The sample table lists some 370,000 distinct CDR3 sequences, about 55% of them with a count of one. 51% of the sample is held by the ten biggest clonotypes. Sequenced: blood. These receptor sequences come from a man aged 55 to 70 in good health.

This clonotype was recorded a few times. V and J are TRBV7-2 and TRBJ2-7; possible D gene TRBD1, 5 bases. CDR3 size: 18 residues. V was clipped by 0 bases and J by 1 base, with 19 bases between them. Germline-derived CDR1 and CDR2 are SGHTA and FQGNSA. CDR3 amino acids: CASSLALSGAGASYEQYF. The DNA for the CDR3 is TGTGCCAGCAGCTTAGCGTTGAGTGGGGCAGGTGCGTCCTACGAGCAGTACTTC.

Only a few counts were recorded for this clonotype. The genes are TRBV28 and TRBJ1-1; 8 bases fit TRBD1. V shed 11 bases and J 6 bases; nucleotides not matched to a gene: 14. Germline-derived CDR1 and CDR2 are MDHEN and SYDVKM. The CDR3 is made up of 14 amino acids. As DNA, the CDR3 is TGTGCCGGAGGACAGGGTAGATCTCCTCCTGAAGCTTTCTTT. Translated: CAGGQGRSPPEAFF.

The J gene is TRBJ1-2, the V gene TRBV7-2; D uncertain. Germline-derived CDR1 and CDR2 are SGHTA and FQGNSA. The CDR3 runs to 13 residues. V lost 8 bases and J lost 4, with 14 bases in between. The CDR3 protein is CASGRERVYGYTF. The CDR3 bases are TGTGCCAGCGGGAGGGAGAGGGTCTATGGCTACACCTTC.

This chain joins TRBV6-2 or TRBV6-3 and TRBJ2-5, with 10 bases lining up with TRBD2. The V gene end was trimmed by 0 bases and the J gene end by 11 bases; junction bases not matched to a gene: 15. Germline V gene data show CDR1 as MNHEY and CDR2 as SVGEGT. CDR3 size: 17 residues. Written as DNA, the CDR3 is TGTGCCAGCAGTTACTCTCGGGGTAGCGGGAGGCCCCATGAGCAGTACTTC. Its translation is CASSYSRGSGRPHEQYF.

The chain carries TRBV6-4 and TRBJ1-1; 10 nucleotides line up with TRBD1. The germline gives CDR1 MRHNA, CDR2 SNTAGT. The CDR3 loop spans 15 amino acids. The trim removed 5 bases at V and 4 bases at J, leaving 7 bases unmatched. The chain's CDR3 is CASSYGWDRGTEAFF. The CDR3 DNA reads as TGTGCCAGCAGTTACGGTTGGGACAGGGGCACTGAAGCTTTCTTT.

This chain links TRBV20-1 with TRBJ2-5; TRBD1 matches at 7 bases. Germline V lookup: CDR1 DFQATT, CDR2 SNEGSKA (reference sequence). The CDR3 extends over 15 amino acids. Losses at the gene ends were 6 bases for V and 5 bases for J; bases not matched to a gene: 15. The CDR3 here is CSAQSGTARGETQYF. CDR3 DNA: TGCAGTGCCCAGTCGGGGACAGCACGGGGTGAGACCCAGTACTTC.

CDR3 DNA: TGTGCCAGCAGCACCGACTGGTACAATGAGCAGTTCTTC. It codes for CASSTDWYNEQFF. This chain links TRBV5-6 with TRBJ2-1; no clear D. Between the trimmed V and J ends, which lost 4 bases and 4 bases, there was a span of 9 bases. This CDR3 has 13 amino acids. Germline loops: CDR1 SGHDT, CDR2 YYEEEE.

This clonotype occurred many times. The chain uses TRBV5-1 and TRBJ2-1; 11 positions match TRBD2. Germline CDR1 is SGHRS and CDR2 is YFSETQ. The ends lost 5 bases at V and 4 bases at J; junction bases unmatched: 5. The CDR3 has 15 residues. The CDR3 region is CASSPGLAVYNEQFF. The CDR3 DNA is TGCGCCAGCAGTCCGGGACTAGCGGTTTACAATGAGCAGTTCTTC.

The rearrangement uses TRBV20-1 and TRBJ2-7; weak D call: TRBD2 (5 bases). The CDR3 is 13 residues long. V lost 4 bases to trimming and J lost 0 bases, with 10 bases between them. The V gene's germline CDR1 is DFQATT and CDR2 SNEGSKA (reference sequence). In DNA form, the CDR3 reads TGCAGTGCTACACTTGAGGGCTCCTACGAGCAGTACTTC. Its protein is CSATLEGSYEQYF.

In DNA, the CDR3 is TGTGCCAGCAGCCCCTACCGGGACTTCGCCTACGAGCAGTACTTC. Translating it yields CASSPYRDFAYEQYF. J is TRBJ2-7 and V is TRBV11-2; D perhaps matches TRBD2 (6 bases). The CDR3 length is 15 residues. Germline CDR1 and CDR2: SGHAT and FQNNGV. The V end lost 5 bases, the J end lost 2 bases, and 16 bases lay between the germline ends.

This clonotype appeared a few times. CDR3 DNA sequence: TGTGCCACCAGTGATCCCCCGCGGTCTGAAGGCTACACCTTC. Its protein product is CATSDPPRSEGYTF. This chain uses TRBV24-1 with TRBJ1-2; D unresolved. CDR1 is KGHDR and CDR2 is SFDVKD in the germline V gene. V lost 3 bases, J lost 8 bases, and 15 bases lay in between. The CDR3 runs to 14 residues.

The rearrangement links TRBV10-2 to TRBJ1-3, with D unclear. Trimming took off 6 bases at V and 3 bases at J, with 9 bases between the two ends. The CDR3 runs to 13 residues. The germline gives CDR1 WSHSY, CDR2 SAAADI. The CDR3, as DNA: TGCGCCAGCAGAGACACGCATGGAAACACCATATATTTT. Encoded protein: CASRDTHGNTIYF.

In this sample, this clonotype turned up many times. CDR3 sequence: CASSQAAGGGNEQFF. DNA of the CDR3: TGTGCCAGCAGCCAAGCAGCGGGAGGGGGCAATGAGCAGTTCTTC. The chain combines TRBV14 with TRBJ2-1; TRBD2 matches 10 bases. Germline V gives CDR1 SGHDN, CDR2 FVKESK. The CDR3 runs 15 residues. The ends lost 1 base at V and 6 bases at J; junction bases unmatched: 3.

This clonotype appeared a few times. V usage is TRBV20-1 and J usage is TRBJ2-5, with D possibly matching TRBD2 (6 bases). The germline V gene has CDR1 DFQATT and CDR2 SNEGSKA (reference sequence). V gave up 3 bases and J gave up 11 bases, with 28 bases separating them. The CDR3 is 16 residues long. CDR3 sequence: CSARAPLRDSNNEQYF. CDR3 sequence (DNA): TGCAGTGCTAGGGCCCCCCTCCGGGACTCCAACAATGAGCAGTACTTC.

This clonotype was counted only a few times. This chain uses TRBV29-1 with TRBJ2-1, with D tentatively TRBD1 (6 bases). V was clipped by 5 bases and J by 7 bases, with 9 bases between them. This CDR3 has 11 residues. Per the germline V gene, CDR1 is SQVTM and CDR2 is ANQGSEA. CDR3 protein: CSVQRGNEQFF. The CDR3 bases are TGCAGCGTTCAAAGGGGGAATGAGCAGTTCTTC.

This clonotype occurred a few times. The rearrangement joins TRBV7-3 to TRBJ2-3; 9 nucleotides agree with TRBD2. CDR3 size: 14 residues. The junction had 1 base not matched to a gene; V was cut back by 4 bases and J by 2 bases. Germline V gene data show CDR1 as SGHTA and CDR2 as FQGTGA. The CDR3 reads CASSSSGTTDTQYF. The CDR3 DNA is TGTGCCAGCAGCTCTAGCGGGACCACAGATACGCAGTATTTT.

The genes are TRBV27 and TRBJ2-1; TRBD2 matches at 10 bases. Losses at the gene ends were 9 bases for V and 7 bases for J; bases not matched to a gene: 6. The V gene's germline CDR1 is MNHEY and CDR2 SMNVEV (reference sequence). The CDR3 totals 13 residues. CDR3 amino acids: CASWSSGGNEQFF. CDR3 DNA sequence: TGTGCCAGTTGGTCTAGCGGGGGTAATGAGCAGTTCTTC.

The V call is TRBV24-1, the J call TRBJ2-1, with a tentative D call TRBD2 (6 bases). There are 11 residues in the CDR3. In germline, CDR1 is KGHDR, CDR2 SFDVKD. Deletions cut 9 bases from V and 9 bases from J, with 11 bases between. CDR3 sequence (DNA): TGTGCCACCTCGACTAGGGGTGAGCAGTTCTTC. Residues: CATSTRGEQFF.

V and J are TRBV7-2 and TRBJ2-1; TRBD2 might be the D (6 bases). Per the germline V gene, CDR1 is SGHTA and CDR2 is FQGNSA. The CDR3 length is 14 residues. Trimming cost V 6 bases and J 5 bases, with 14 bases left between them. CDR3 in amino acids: CASSLRLGHNEQFF. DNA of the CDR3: TGTGCCAGCAGTTTAAGACTAGGACACAATGAGCAGTTCTTC. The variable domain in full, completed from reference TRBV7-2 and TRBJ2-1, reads GAGVSQSPSNKVTEKGKDVELRCDPISGHTALYWYRQSLGQGLEFLIYFQGNSAPDKSGLPSDRFSAERTGGSVSTLTIQRTQQEDSAVYLCASSLRLGHNEQFFGPGTRLTVL.

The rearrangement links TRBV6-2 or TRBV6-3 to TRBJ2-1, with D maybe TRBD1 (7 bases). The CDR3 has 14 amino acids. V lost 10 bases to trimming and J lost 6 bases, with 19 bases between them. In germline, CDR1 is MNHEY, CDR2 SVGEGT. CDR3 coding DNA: TGTGCCACCGCGACCTACAGGGGAGGCAATGAGCAGTTCTTC. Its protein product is CATATYRGGNEQFF.